These 28 T cell receptor beta chains came from one sample sequenced in a study of early T cells in non-severe SARS-CoV-2 infection. TCRdb processed the 5' RACE reads anew with MiXCR; each CDR3 protein has one entry. The repertoire has about 64,000 distinct CDR3 sequences, 20% to 25% of them found once; the top ten carry more than 15%. The specimen comprised whole blood, sampled at baseline. All receptors derive from an adult who was a healthcare worker with PCR-confirmed SARS-CoV-2 infection or an uninfected control (not recorded which).

V gene TRBV4-1 combines with J gene TRBJ2-5; D call uncertain. Germline values: CDR1 MGHRA, CDR2 YSYEKL. Deletions cut 1 base from V and 5 bases from J, with 8 bases between. CDR3 size: 13 residues. For the CDR3, the DNA is TGCGCCAGCAGCCAAGGACCTCAGGAGACCCAGTACTTC. It translates to CASSQGPQETQYF.

This clonotype showed up just once. The chain combines TRBV18 with TRBJ1-6, with TRBD1 matching 10 bases. Germline trimming cut 3 bases from V and 6 bases from J; bases unmatched to any gene: 8. Per germline, CDR1 KGHSH and CDR2 LQKENI. The CDR3 has 17 residues. DNA for the CDR3: TGTGCCAGCTCACCGCAGACAGGGGGCCTGGGTAATTCACCCCTCCACTTT. Protein sequence: CASSPQTGGLGNSPLHF.

This rearrangement joins TRBV5-1 to TRBJ1-1; D may be TRBD1 (5 bases). The V end lost 4 bases, the J end lost 5 bases, and 18 bases lay between the germline ends. CDR1 and CDR2 (germline): SGHRS, YFSETQ. This CDR3 region has 15 residues. The CDR3 sequence is CASSPPQALGTEAFF. CDR3 sequence (DNA): TGCGCCAGCAGCCCGCCACAGGCTTTGGGGACTGAAGCTTTCTTT.

This clonotype has more than one count but fewer than ten. This chain joins TRBV4-1 and TRBJ1-1; D unclear. The CDR3 is 14 amino acids. Looked up from germline, CDR1 is MGHRA and CDR2 is YSYEKL. V was shortened by 0 bases and J by 1 base, with 6 bases between the two germline ends. CDR3 region: CASSQDRRNTEAFF. The DNA for the CDR3 is TGCGCCAGCAGCCAAGATCGCCGGAACACTGAAGCTTTCTTT.

The CDR3 nucleotides are TGCAGCGTGACACAGAGCCCTAATGAAAAACTGTTTTTT. It codes for CSVTQSPNEKLFF. The rearrangement joins TRBV29-1 to TRBJ1-4; D gene ambiguous. Germline values: CDR1 SQVTM, CDR2 ANQGSEA. The CDR3 contains 13 residues. V was cut by 6 bases and J by 3 bases, with 11 bases left in between. Full variable domain (outside the CDR3, taken from reference TRBV29-1 and TRBJ1-4): SAVISQKPSRDICQRGTSLTIQCQVDSQVTMMFWYRQQPGQSLTLIATANQGSEATYESGFVIDKFPISRPNLTFSTLTVSNMSPEDSSIYLCSVTQSPNEKLFFGSGTQLSVL.

The chain is built from TRBV7-9 and TRBJ2-7, with D uncertain. Trimming took 3 bases from V and 2 from J, leaving 11 bases between them. This CDR3 has 14 residues. Germline CDR1 SEHNR, CDR2 FQNEAQ (reference sequence). The chain's CDR3 is CASSFSLSAYEQYF. The CDR3 region has the DNA TGTGCCAGCAGCTTCAGCCTTTCTGCCTACGAGCAGTACTTC.

This clonotype was counted between two and nine times. The genes are TRBV11-2 and TRBJ2-1, with D possibly being TRBD1 (7 bases). Germline V gives CDR1 SGHAT, CDR2 FQNNGV. V lost 2 bases, J lost 8 bases, and 13 bases lay in between. The CDR3 contains 14 residues. The CDR3 loop is CASSLSRGRHEQFF. CDR3 in DNA: TGTGCCAGCAGCTTATCCAGGGGGAGGCATGAGCAGTTCTTC.

This chain connects TRBV19 to TRBJ1-5, with D unclear. Deletions cut 0 bases from V and 7 bases from J, with 7 bases between. Germline values: CDR1 LNHDA, CDR2 SQIVND (reference sequence). This CDR3 comprises 13 residues. DNA for the CDR3: TGTGCCAGTAGTATAGATCGGGAGCAGCCCCAGCATTTT. Protein: CASSIDREQPQHF.

The chain couples TRBV5-4 to TRBJ2-7; 8 bases are shared with TRBD1. Germline V gene sequence: CDR1 SGHNT, CDR2 YYREEE (reference sequence). The CDR3 spans 13 residues. V was clipped by 4 bases and J by 2 bases; unmatched bases: 2. CDR3 in amino acids: CASSPTGAYEQYF. CDR3 coding DNA: TGTGCCAGCAGCCCGACAGGGGCCTACGAGCAGTACTTC. Based on the CDR3 plus reference TRBV5-4 and TRBJ2-7, the full variable domain is ETGVTQSPTHLIKTRGQQVTLRCSSQSGHNTVSWYQQALGQGPQFIFQYYREEENGRGNFPPRFSGLQFPNYSSELNVNALELDDSALYLCASSPTGAYEQYFGPGTRLTVT.

This clonotype was counted a few times. This chain uses TRBV19 with TRBJ2-3, with D tentatively TRBD2 (5 bases). Trimming left V 3 bases short and J 5 bases short, with 21 bases between. Germline assignment: CDR1 LNHDA and CDR2 SQIVND (reference sequence). The CDR3 sequence is 17 residues long. This chain's CDR3 is CASSILFGYSGGDTQYF. The DNA for the CDR3 is TGTGCCAGTAGTATTCTCTTCGGCTACAGCGGTGGAGATACGCAGTATTTT.

This sequence joins TRBV10-2 and TRBJ1-6, with D perhaps TRBD1 (5 bases). Trimming shortened V by 8 bases and J by 0 bases, and 11 bases separated the two germline ends. This CDR3 spans 15 amino acids. CDR1 and CDR2 from the germline V gene are WSHSY and SAAADI. In DNA form, the CDR3 reads TGCGCCAGCCAGGGTCCGAGCTCCTATAATTCACCCCTCCACTTT. Residues: CASQGPSSYNSPLHF.

This clonotype showed up just a few times. The rearrangement uses TRBV5-1 and TRBJ2-2; 8 bases are a match to TRBD2. With 0 bases clipped from V and 1 base from J, the junction kept 2 bases outside the gene matches. CDR3 length equals 16 residues. CDR1 and CDR2 (germline): SGHRS, YFSETQ. Written as DNA, the CDR3 is TGCGCCAGCAGCTTGGCTAGCGGGCGGAACACCGGGGAGCTGTTTTTT. Translated, it gives CASSLASGRNTGELFF.

V is TRBV11-2 and J is TRBJ2-2; 13 bases align to TRBD2. With 5 bases clipped from V and 7 bases from J, the junction kept 13 bases outside the gene matches. Germline lookup yields CDR1 SGHAT and CDR2 FQNNGV. This CDR3 spans 18 amino acids. The CDR3 spells CASSPGLAGRLGDGELFF. In nucleotides, the CDR3 is TGTGCCAGCAGCCCGGGACTAGCGGGGCGCCTGGGAGACGGGGAGCTGTTTTTT.

The chain is built from TRBV18 and TRBJ2-7; 7 bases are a match to TRBD2. The CDR3 is 14 amino acids. Germline CDR1 is KGHSH and CDR2 is LQKENI. V lost 3 bases to trimming and J lost 3 bases; unmatched junction nucleotides: 5. The CDR3 sequence is CASSPGGTFYEQYF. The CDR3 DNA follows: TGTGCCAGCTCACCCGGGGGGACTTTCTACGAGCAGTACTTC.

This sequence joins TRBV7-9 and TRBJ2-3; no clear D gene. V was shortened by 0 bases and J by 6 bases, with 4 bases between the two germline ends. Germline CDR1 reads SEHNR; CDR2 reads FQNEAQ (reference sequence). This CDR3 is 12 amino acids long. CDR3 protein: CASSLAEDTQYF. CDR3 sequence (DNA): TGTGCCAGCAGCTTAGCGGAGGATACGCAGTATTTT.

This clonotype appeared a few times. This chain joins TRBV12-3 or TRBV12-4 and TRBJ2-2, with a weak D call TRBD1 (5 bases). The CDR3 is 11 amino acids. The chain's CDR3 is CAGADTGELFF. The CDR3 DNA sequence: TGTGCAGGGGCGGACACCGGGGAGCTGTTTTTT.

The rearrangement joins TRBV20-1 to TRBJ2-7; D possibly matches TRBD1 or TRBD2 (6 bases each). V lost 5 bases and J lost 2, with 13 bases in between. Germline V gene sequence: CDR1 DFQATT, CDR2 SNEGSKA (reference sequence). CDR3 length: 13 residues. In DNA, the CDR3 is TGCAGTGCTCTTGTCGGGGGCCCCTACGAGCAGTACTTC. Translated: CSALVGGPYEQYF.

This chain links TRBV20-1 with TRBJ2-1, with D perhaps being TRBD1 or TRBD2 (5 bases each). CDR3 length: 14 residues. Germline assignment: CDR1 DFQATT and CDR2 SNEGSKA (reference sequence). Trimming pared 6 bases from V and 0 bases from J, leaving 12 bases between. In DNA, the CDR3 is TGCAGTGCACCTGGGACGGTCTCCTACAATGAGCAGTTCTTC. Its translation is CSAPGTVSYNEQFF.

The sample holds many counts of this clonotype. The V and J genes are TRBV12-3 or TRBV12-4 and TRBJ1-2; tentative D call: TRBD1 (6 bases). This CDR3 is built from 13 residues. Deletions cut 5 bases from V and 8 bases from J, with 15 bases between. CDR3 protein: CASSLRTGNGYTF. CDR3 DNA: TGTGCCAGCAGTCTCCGCACAGGGAACGGCTACACCTTC.

This clonotype was seen repeatedly, ten times or more. The chain joins TRBV3-1 to TRBJ1-4; 7 bases are a match to TRBD1. The length of the CDR3 is 15 residues. Trimming removed 3 bases from V and 4 bases from J; junction bases left unmatched: 5. CDR1 LGHDT and CDR2 YNNKEL come from the germline V gene (reference sequence). CDR3: CASSHQDRLNEKLFF. As DNA, the CDR3 is TGTGCCAGCAGCCATCAGGACAGGCTTAATGAAAAACTGTTTTTT.

This clonotype occurred a few times. V gene TRBV4-1 combines with J gene TRBJ1-2; tentative D call: TRBD1 (5 bases). The germline V gene has CDR1 MGHRA and CDR2 YSYEKL. The CDR3 covers 14 residues. Deletions cut 0 bases from V and 4 bases from J, with 9 bases between. CDR3 protein: CASSQEGGSYGYTF. In nucleotides, the CDR3 is TGCGCCAGCAGCCAAGAGGGGGGATCCTATGGCTACACCTTC.

The chain couples TRBV10-3 to TRBJ2-3; 9 bases fit TRBD2. The CDR3 is made up of 15 amino acids. Germline CDR1 and CDR2: ENHRY and SYGVKD. With V trimmed by 7 bases and J by 5 bases, 10 bases remained unmatched. Here the CDR3 reads CAITNAGGQGDTQYF. CDR3 coding DNA: TGTGCCATCACCAACGCGGGGGGGCAGGGAGATACGCAGTATTTT.

The rearrangement uses TRBV11-2 and TRBJ2-7; a possible D gene is TRBD2 (5 bases). Trimming took 1 base from V and 3 from J, leaving 7 bases between them. The CDR3 contains 13 residues. The germline V gene encodes CDR1 SGHAT and CDR2 FQNNGV. For the CDR3, the DNA is TGTGCCAGCAGCTTAGCGGCGGGCTACGAGCAGTACTTC. Amino acid sequence: CASSLAAGYEQYF.

The chain couples TRBV12-3 or TRBV12-4 to TRBJ1-5; 8 bases align to TRBD1. V gave up 5 bases and J gave up 8 bases; unmatched junction bases: 11. The CDR3 sequence is 15 residues long. CDR3: CASSVDRTGPEPQHF. The CDR3 nucleotides are TGTGCCAGCAGTGTAGACCGGACAGGGCCGGAGCCCCAGCATTTT.

This clonotype was detected ten times or more. The V gene is TRBV12-3 or TRBV12-4, the J gene TRBJ1-5; D uncertain. The V gene lost 5 bases and the J gene lost 3 bases, with 11 bases spanning the gap. The CDR3 totals 14 residues. The CDR3 is CASSHTASNQPQHF. The DNA for the CDR3 is TGTGCCAGCAGTCACACAGCGTCCAATCAGCCCCAGCATTTT.

This clonotype came up a few times. The rearrangement links TRBV5-1 to TRBJ2-4, with D possibly called TRBD1 or TRBD2 (5 bases each). Germline V gene data show CDR1 as SGHRS and CDR2 as YFSETQ. The V and J ends lost 2 bases and 0 bases respectively, with 9 bases between them. The CDR3 is 15 residues long. This chain's CDR3 is CASSFYGTAKNIQYF. CDR3 in DNA: TGCGCCAGCAGCTTCTACGGGACAGCCAAAAACATTCAGTACTTC.

The chain joins TRBV7-9 to TRBJ1-6; D is uncertain. V lost 6 bases, J lost 6 bases, and 12 bases lay in between. The V gene's germline CDR1 is SEHNR and CDR2 FQNEAQ (reference sequence). The CDR3 runs 14 residues. CDR3 sequence (DNA): TGTGCCAGCAGAAAAGCAGAGTCTAATTCACCCCTCCACTTT. As protein: CASRKAESNSPLHF.

This clonotype was observed a handful of times. The chain recombines TRBV30 with TRBJ2-3; D unresolved. The length of the CDR3 is 11 residues. Trimming took off 5 bases at V and 1 base at J, with 4 bases between the two ends. Germline loops: CDR1 GTSNPN, CDR2 SVGIG (reference sequence). Here the CDR3 DNA reads TGTGCCTGGCATCGCACAGATACGCAGTATTTT. Amino acids: CAWHRTDTQYF.